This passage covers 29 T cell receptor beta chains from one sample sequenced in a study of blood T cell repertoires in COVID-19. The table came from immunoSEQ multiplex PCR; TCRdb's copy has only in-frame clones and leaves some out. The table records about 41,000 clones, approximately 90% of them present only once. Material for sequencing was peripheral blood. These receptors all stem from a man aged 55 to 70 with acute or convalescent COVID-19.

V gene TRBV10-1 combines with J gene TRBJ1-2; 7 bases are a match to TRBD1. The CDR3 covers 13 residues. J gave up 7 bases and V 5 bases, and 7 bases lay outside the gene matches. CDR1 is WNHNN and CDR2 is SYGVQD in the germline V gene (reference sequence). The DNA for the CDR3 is TGCGCCAGCAGTCCGGGGACAGTTGCTGGCTACACCTTC. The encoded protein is CASSPGTVAGYTF.

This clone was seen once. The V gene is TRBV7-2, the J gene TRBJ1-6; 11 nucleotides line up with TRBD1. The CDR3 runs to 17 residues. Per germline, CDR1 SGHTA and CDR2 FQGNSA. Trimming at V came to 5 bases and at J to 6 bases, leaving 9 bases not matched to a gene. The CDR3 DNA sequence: TGTGCCAGCAGCCCCGTACGGACAGGGGGCGGTAATTCACCCCTCCACTTT. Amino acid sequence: CASSPVRTGGGNSPLHF.

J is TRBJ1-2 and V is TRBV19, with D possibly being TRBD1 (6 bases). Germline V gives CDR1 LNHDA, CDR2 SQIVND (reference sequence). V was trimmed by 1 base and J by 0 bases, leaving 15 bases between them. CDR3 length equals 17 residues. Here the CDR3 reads CASSIGGSQGANYGYTF. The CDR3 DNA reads TGTGCCAGTAGTATAGGAGGTTCACAGGGCGCTAACTATGGCTACACCTTC.

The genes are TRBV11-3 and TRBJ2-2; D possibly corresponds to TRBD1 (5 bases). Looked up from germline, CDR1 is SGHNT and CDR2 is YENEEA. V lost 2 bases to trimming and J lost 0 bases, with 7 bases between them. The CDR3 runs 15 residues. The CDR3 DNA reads TGTGCCAGCAGCTTACAGGGATCGAACACCGGGGAGCTGTTTTTT. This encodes CASSLQGSNTGELFF. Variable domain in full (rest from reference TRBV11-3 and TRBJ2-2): EAGVVQSPRYKIIEKKQPVAFWCNPISGHNTLYWYLQNLGQGPELLIRYENEEAVDDSQLPKDRFSAERLKGVDSTLKIQPAELGDSAVYLCASSLQGSNTGELFFGEGSRLTVL.

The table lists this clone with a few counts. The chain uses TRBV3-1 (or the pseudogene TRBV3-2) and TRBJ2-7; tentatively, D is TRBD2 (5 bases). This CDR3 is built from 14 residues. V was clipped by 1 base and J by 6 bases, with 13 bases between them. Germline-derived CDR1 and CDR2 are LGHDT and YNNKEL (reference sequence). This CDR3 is CASSQAGPRGEQYF. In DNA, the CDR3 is TGTGCCAGCAGCCAAGCCGGGCCCCGGGGCGAGCAGTACTTC.

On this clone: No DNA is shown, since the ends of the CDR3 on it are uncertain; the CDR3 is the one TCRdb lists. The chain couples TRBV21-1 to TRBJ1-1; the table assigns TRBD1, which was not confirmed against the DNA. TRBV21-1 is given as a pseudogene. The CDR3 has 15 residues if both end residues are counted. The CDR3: CASSTKYSCTTEAFF.

The CDR3 nucleotides read TGTGCCAGCAGCTTAGGCAGGGGGTATGAGACCCAGTACTTC. Encoded protein: CASSLGRGYETQYF. The V and J genes are TRBV7-9 and TRBJ2-5, with 7 bases aligning to TRBD1. The CDR3 consists of 14 residues. CDR1 SEHNR and CDR2 FQNEAQ come from the germline V gene (reference sequence). V lost 1 base and J lost 5; bases outside the gene matches: 4.

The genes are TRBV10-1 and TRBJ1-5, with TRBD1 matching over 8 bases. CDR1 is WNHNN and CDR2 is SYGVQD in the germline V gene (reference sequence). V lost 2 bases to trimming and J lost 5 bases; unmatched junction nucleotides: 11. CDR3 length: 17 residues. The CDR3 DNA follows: TGCGCCAGCAGTGAGCCCTGGACAGGGCGATCTGATCAGCCCCAGCATTTT. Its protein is CASSEPWTGRSDQPQHF.

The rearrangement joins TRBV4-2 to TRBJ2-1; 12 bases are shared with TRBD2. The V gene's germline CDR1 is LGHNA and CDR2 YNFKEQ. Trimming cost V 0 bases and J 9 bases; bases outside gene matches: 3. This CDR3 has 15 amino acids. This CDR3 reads CASSQDLAGGREQFF. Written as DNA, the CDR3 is TGTGCCAGCAGCCAAGACCTAGCGGGGGGGCGTGAGCAGTTCTTC.

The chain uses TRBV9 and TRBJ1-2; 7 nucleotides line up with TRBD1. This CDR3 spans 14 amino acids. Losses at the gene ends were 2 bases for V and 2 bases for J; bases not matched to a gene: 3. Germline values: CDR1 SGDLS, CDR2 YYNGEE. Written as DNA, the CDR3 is TGTGCCAGCAGCGTCCGGGACAGCAACTATGGCTACACCTTC. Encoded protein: CASSVRDSNYGYTF. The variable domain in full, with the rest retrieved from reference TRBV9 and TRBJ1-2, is DSGVTQTPKHLITATGQRVTLRCSPRSGDLSVYWYQQSLDQGLQFLIQYYNGEERAKGNILERFSAQQFPDLHSELNLSSLELGDSALYFCASSVRDSNYGYTFGSGTRLTVV.

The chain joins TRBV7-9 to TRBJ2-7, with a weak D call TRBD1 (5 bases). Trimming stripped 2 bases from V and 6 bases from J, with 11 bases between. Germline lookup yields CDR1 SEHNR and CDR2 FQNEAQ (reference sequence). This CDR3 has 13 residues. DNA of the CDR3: TGTGCCAGCAGCTTAATGTCAGGGCGCGAGCAGTACTTC. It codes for CASSLMSGREQYF.

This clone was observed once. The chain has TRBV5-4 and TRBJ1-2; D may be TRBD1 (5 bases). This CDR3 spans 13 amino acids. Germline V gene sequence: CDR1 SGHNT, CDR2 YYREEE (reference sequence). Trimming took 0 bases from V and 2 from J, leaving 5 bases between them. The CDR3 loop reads CASSLGQNYGYTF. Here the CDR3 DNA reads TGTGCCAGCAGCTTGGGACAGAACTATGGCTACACCTTC.

The CDR3 nucleotides are TGTGCCAGCAGCCGGGGACAGTCCAGCACAGATACGCAGTATTTT. As protein: CASSRGQSSTDTQYF. This chain links TRBV2 with TRBJ2-3; TRBD1 matches 7 bases. Looked up from germline, CDR1 is SNHLY and CDR2 is FYNNEI. The ends lost 6 bases at V and 0 bases at J; junction bases unmatched: 6. The CDR3 length is 15 residues.

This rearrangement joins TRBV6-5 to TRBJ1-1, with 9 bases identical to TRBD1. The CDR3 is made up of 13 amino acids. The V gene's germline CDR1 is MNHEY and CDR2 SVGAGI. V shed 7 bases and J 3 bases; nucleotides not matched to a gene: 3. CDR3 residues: CASINRGHTEAFF. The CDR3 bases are TGTGCCAGCATTAACAGGGGGCACACTGAAGCTTTCTTT.

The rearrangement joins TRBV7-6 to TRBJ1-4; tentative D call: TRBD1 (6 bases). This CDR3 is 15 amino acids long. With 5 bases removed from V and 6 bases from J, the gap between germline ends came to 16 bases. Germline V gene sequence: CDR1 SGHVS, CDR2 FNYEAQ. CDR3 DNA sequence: TGTGCCAGCAGCATAAACCAGGGGTTAGATGAAAAACTGTTTTTT. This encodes CASSINQGLDEKLFF.

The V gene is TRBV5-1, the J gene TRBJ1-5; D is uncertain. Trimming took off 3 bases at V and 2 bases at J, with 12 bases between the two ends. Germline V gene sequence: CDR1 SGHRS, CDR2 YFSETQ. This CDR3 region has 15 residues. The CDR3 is CASSSEGSGNQPQHF. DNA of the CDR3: TGCGCCAGCAGCTCAGAGGGATCGGGCAATCAGCCCCAGCATTTT.

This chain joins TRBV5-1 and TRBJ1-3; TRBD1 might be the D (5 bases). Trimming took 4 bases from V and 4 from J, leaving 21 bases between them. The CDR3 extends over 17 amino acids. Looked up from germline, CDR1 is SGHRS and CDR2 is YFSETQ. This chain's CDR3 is CASSTTSPRGRGNTIYF. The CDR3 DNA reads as TGCGCCAGCAGCACAACTAGCCCCCGGGGACGGGGAAACACCATATATTTT.

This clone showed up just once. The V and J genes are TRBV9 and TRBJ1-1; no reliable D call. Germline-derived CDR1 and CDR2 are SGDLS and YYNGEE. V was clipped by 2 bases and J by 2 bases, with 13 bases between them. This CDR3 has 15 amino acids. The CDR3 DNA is TGTGCCAGCAGCGTTTCAGGACTAAAAAACACTGAAGCTTTCTTT. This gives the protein CASSVSGLKNTEAFF.

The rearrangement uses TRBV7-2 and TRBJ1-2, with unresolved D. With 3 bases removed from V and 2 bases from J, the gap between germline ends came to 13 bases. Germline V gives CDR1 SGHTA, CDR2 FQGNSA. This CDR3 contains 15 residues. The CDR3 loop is CASSLDPGINYGYTF. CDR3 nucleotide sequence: TGTGCCAGCAGCTTGGACCCCGGGATAAACTATGGCTACACCTTC. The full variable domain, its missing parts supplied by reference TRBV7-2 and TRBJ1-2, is GAGVSQSPSNKVTEKGKDVELRCDPISGHTALYWYRQSLGQGLEFLIYFQGNSAPDKSGLPSDRFSAERTGGSVSTLTIQRTQQEDSAVYLCASSLDPGINYGYTFGSGTRLTVV.

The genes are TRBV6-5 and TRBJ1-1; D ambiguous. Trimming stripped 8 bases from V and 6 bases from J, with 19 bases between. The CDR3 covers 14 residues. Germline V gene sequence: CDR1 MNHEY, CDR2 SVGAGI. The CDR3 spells CASRTAGDGAEAFF. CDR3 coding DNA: TGTGCCAGCCGAACGGCGGGAGATGGCGCTGAAGCTTTCTTT.

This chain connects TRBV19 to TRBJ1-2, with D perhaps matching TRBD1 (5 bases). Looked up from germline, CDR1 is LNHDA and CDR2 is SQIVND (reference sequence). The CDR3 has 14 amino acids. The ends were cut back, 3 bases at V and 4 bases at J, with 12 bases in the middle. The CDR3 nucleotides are TGTGCCAGTAGTATTCCCCCAGGGTCCTATGGCTACACCTTC. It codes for CASSIPPGSYGYTF.

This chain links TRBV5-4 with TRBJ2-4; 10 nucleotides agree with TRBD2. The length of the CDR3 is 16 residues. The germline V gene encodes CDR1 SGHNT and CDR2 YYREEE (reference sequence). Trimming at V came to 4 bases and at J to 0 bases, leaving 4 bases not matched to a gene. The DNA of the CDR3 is TGTGCCAGCAGCCGCGGACTAGCGGTAGCCAAAAACATTCAGTACTTC. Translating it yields CASSRGLAVAKNIQYF.

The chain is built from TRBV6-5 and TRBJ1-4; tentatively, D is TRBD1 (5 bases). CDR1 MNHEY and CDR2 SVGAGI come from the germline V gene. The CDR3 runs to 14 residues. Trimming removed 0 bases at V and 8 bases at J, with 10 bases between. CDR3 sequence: CASSYSQGGEKLFF. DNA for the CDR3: TGTGCCAGCAGTTACTCCCAGGGAGGCGAAAAACTGTTTTTT.

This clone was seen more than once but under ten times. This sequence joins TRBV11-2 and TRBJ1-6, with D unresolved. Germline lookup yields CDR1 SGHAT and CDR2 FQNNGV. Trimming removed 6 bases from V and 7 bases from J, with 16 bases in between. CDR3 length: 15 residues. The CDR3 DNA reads TGTGCCAGCAGAATTTCGACCGGGGTAAATTCACCCCTCCACTTT. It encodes CASRISTGVNSPLHF.

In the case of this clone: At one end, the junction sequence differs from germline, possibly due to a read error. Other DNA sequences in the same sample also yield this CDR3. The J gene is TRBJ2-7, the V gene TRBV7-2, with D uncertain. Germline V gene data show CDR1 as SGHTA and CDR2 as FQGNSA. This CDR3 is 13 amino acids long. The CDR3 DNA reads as TGTGCCAGTAGCTCGCTAAGCTCCTACGAGCAGTACTTC. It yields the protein CASSSLSSYEQYF.

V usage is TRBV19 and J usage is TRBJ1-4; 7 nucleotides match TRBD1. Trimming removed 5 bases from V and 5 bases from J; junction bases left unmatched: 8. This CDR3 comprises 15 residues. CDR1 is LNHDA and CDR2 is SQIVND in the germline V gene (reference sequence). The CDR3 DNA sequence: TGTGCCAGTAGTCTGGAACAGGGACAGAATGAAAAACTGTTTTTT. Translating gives CASSLEQGQNEKLFF.

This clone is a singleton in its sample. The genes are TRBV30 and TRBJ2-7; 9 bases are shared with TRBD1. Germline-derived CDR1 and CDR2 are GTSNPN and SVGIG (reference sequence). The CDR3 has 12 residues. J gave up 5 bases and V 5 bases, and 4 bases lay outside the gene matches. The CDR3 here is CAWGTGIHEQYF. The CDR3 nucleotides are TGTGCCTGGGGGACAGGGATCCACGAGCAGTACTTC.

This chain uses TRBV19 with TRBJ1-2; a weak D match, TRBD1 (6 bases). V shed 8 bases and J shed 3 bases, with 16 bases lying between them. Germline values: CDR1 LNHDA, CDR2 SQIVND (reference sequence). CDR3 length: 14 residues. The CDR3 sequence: CASHERGTYYGYTF. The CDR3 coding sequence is TGTGCCAGTCACGAGAGGGGGACATACTATGGCTACACCTTC. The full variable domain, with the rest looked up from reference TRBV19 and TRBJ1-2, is DGGITQSPKYLFRKEGQNVTLSCEQNLNHDAMYWYRQDPGQGLRLIYYSQIVNDFQKGDIAEGYSVSREKKESFPLTVTSAQKNPTAFYLCASHERGTYYGYTFGSGTRLTVV.

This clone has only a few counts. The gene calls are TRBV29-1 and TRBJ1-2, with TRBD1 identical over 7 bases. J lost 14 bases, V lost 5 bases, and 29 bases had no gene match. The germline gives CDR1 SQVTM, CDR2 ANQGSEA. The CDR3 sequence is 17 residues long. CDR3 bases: TGCAGCGTTCCGTGTCTCCCTTTCCCGGGACAGATCTTTCGGGGAACCTTC. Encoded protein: CSVPCLPFPGQIFRGTF.